This T cell receptor (beta chain) stems from a study of OX40 agonist ivuxolimab in advanced cancers. Sequencing was performed with immunoSEQ multiplex PCR; in TCRdb, only in-frame clones are kept and a portion is missing. The sample has tens of thousands of clones; more than 70% are singletons. Here the sequenced sample was CD4+ or CD8+ T cells sorted from blood, taken in a trial of the OX40 agonist ivuxolimab. The origin of this receptor is an adult with an advanced solid tumor such as melanoma, head and neck, liver or kidney cancer.

This CDR3 is CASSPTGTNSYEQYF. DNA of the CDR3: TGTGCCAGCAGTCCAACCGGGACCAACTCCTACGAGCAGTACTTC. This chain joins TRBV7-8 and TRBJ2-7; D possibly uses TRBD1 or TRBD2 (5 bases each). This CDR3 contains 15 residues. V was shortened by 6 bases and J by 0 bases, with 15 bases between the two germline ends. The germline CDR1 and CDR2 sequences are SGHVS and FQNEAQ.